This T cell receptor beta chain stems from a study of blood T cell repertoires in COVID-19. This table comes from immunoSEQ multiplex PCR, and its TCRdb copy is limited to in-frame clones, with some not included. The sample carries about 110,000 clones, approximately 81% recorded once. Sequenced: peripheral blood. The source of this sequence is a human donor in a cohort sampled during active COVID-19.

Written as DNA, the CDR3 is TGCGCCAGCAGCCAACTAGGGGGCCTGGACACTGAAGCTTTCTTT. Residues: CASSQLGGLDTEAFF. The chain joins TRBV4-1 to TRBJ1-1; 7 nucleotides match TRBD1. The CDR3 sequence is 15 residues long. V lost 2 bases, J lost 3 bases, and 6 bases stayed unmatched. CDR1 and CDR2 from the germline V gene are MGHRA and YSYEKL.